Below are 19 T cell receptor beta chains sequenced from a single sample in a study of blood T cell repertoires in COVID-19. Here immunoSEQ multiplex PCR was the method, and the copy in TCRdb shows in-frame clones only, minus some. The table records about 130,000 clones, approximately 80% of them present only once. The sequenced sample consisted of peripheral blood. The receptor set was obtained from a woman aged 55 to 70 with acute or convalescent COVID-19.

The chain couples TRBV4-1 to TRBJ1-2; D remains ambiguous. The CDR3 runs 17 residues. Germline V gene lookup returns CDR1 MGHRA and CDR2 YSYEKL. The V end lost 1 base, the J end lost 1 base, and 16 bases lay between the germline ends. This chain's CDR3 is CASSQVSSPSRNYGYTF. DNA for the CDR3: TGCGCCAGCAGCCAAGTTTCGTCTCCATCGCGTAACTATGGCTACACCTTC.

This clone occurred a few times. The chain joins TRBV3-1 (or the pseudogene TRBV3-2) to TRBJ2-1; D may be TRBD2 (6 bases). The CDR3 has 14 residues. Looked up from germline, CDR1 is LGHDT and CDR2 is YNNKEL (reference sequence). V dropped 2 bases and J dropped 5 bases, with 10 bases sitting between them. The CDR3 sequence is CASSQFGGNNEQFF. DNA for the CDR3: TGTGCCAGCAGCCAATTTGGAGGGAACAATGAGCAGTTCTTC.

The chain's CDR3 is CASSQDRPNYGYTF. CDR3 nucleotide sequence: TGTGCCAGCAGCCAAGACAGGCCGAACTATGGCTACACCTTC. The chain couples TRBV3-1 (or the pseudogene TRBV3-2) to TRBJ1-2, with no clear D. Germline assignment: CDR1 LGHDT and CDR2 YNNKEL (reference sequence). The CDR3 has 14 residues. V was trimmed by 0 bases and J by 2 bases, leaving 7 bases between them.

The rearrangement links TRBV19 to TRBJ1-5; 8 bases line up with TRBD1. There are 16 residues in the CDR3. The germline V gene has CDR1 LNHDA and CDR2 SQIVND (reference sequence). V dropped 4 bases and J dropped 1; count of bases not matched to a gene: 6. As DNA, the CDR3 is TGTGCCAGTAGTAGGGGGACAGGACTGAGCAATCAGCCCCAGCATTTT. Protein sequence: CASSRGTGLSNQPQHF.

The chain combines TRBV19 with TRBJ1-1; 7 nucleotides line up with TRBD1. J was trimmed by 6 bases and V by 6 bases; bases with no gene match: 7. The CDR3 totals 13 residues. Per germline, CDR1 LNHDA and CDR2 SQIVND (reference sequence). The CDR3 bases are TGTGCCAGTAGAGCTAGGGACAGCGCTGAAGCTTTCTTT. This codes for CASRARDSAEAFF.

The genes are TRBV7-9 and TRBJ1-1; tentatively, D is TRBD1 (5 bases). This CDR3 has 15 residues. V gave up 0 bases and J gave up 0 bases, with 8 bases separating them. CDR1 is SEHNR, CDR2 FQNEAQ, per germline (reference sequence). CDR3: CASSLARQLNTEAFF. DNA for the CDR3: TGTGCCAGCAGCTTAGCAAGACAGTTGAACACTGAAGCTTTCTTT.

This clone has a handful of counts. V gene TRBV2 combines with J gene TRBJ1-2; D is ambiguous. This CDR3 spans 13 amino acids. The V gene lost 6 bases and the J gene lost 6 bases, with 14 bases spanning the gap. The germline gives CDR1 SNHLY, CDR2 FYNNEI. The CDR3 sequence: CASRSLPGDGYTF. The CDR3 DNA is TGTGCCAGCAGGAGTTTACCCGGGGATGGCTACACCTTC.

This chain uses TRBV5-4 with TRBJ2-5; D remains unclear. The CDR3 consists of 13 residues. The germline CDR1 and CDR2 sequences are SGHNT and YYREEE (reference sequence). V lost 0 bases to trimming and J lost 2 bases, with 5 bases between them. CDR3 DNA: TGTGCCAGCAGCTTGGAGCGTCAAGAGACCCAGTACTTC. Its translation is CASSLERQETQYF.

This clone was picked up one time. This chain connects TRBV3-1 (or the pseudogene TRBV3-2) to TRBJ2-5, with D possibly being TRBD2 (5 bases). V was shortened by 5 bases and J by 1 base, with 8 bases between the two germline ends. This CDR3 has 13 amino acids. The V gene's germline CDR1 is LGHDT and CDR2 YNNKEL (reference sequence). The chain's CDR3 is CASSASTQETQYF. For the CDR3, the DNA is TGTGCCAGCAGCGCTAGCACCCAAGAGACCCAGTACTTC.

This clone came up a few times. This rearrangement joins TRBV2 to TRBJ1-3; 8 bases match TRBD1. The CDR3 is 15 amino acids. The V segment lost 5 bases and the J segment 4 bases; nucleotides outside the gene matches: 7. Germline V CDR1 and CDR2: SNHLY, FYNNEI. The CDR3, as DNA: TGTGCCAGCAGTCCGACAGGGGTAGGCGGAAACACCATATATTTT. Protein product: CASSPTGVGGNTIYF. The whole variable domain, remainder taken from reference TRBV2 and TRBJ1-3, is EPEVTQTPSHQVTQMGQEVILRCVPISNHLYFYWYRQILGQKVEFLVSFYNNEISEKSEIFDDQFSVERPDGSNFTLKIRSTKLEDSAMYFCASSPTGVGGNTIYFGEGSWLTVV.

This sequence joins TRBV19 and TRBJ2-5; 10 nucleotides agree with TRBD2. This CDR3 is 16 amino acids long. Germline-derived CDR1 and CDR2 are LNHDA and SQIVND (reference sequence). Germline trimming cut 3 bases from V and 5 bases from J; bases unmatched to any gene: 9. The CDR3 nucleotides read TGTGCCAGTAGTATTCGCTCTAGCGGGGGACATGAGACCCAGTACTTC. This encodes CASSIRSSGGHETQYF.

This clone turned up a few times. The gene calls are TRBV6-5 and TRBJ2-2, with D unresolved. The germline V and J ends were trimmed by 4 bases and 7 bases, with 13 bases remaining between them. Germline CDR1 reads MNHEY; CDR2 reads SVGAGI. CDR3 size: 14 residues. This CDR3 is CASSSILPGGELFF. The CDR3 DNA reads as TGTGCCAGCAGTTCAATACTTCCGGGCGGGGAGCTGTTTTTT.

There are a few counts of this clone. This chain joins TRBV6-5 and TRBJ2-2; TRBD1 matches at 9 bases. J lost 4 bases, V lost 6 bases, and 6 bases had no gene match. CDR1 MNHEY and CDR2 SVGAGI come from the germline V gene. This CDR3 has 15 amino acids. This CDR3 is CASRRDREGTGELFF. The DNA for the CDR3 is TGTGCCAGCAGACGGGACAGGGAGGGCACCGGGGAGCTGTTTTTT.

The chain has TRBV29-1 and TRBJ1-6; 7 bases map to TRBD1. There are 13 residues in the CDR3. The V gene end was trimmed by 6 bases and the J gene end by 8 bases; junction bases not matched to a gene: 7. Germline V gene lookup returns CDR1 SQVTM and CDR2 ANQGSEA. The CDR3 bases are TGCAGCGTAGGGGACAGTAGGGATTCACCCCTCCACTTT. Amino acids: CSVGDSRDSPLHF.

J is TRBJ2-3 and V is TRBV2; 8 bases are shared with TRBD1. This CDR3 contains 20 residues. With 2 bases clipped from V and 1 base from J, the junction kept 17 bases outside the gene matches. Germline V lookup: CDR1 SNHLY, CDR2 FYNNEI. The CDR3 loop reads CASSEIAGRGRTLGTDTQYF. The CDR3 DNA sequence: TGTGCCAGCAGTGAAATTGCCGGCAGGGGGCGAACGTTGGGCACAGATACGCAGTATTTT.

The chain recombines TRBV9 with TRBJ1-2; 10 nucleotides align to TRBD1. Germline V gene sequence: CDR1 SGDLS, CDR2 YYNGEE. V was pared by 0 bases and J by 6 bases, with 8 bases of the junction left unmatched. This CDR3 is 16 amino acids long. CDR3 coding DNA: TGTGCCAGCAGCGTAGGGGACAGGGGTGGGGTACATGGCTACACCTTC. Translated: CASSVGDRGGVHGYTF.

This clone has a handful of counts. The chain combines TRBV19 with TRBJ1-2; possibly TRBD1 for D (6 bases). The CDR3 runs to 13 residues. Trimming pared 4 bases from V and 6 bases from J, leaving 12 bases between. Germline CDR1 LNHDA, CDR2 SQIVND (reference sequence). CDR3: CASSRLGGDGYTF. The CDR3 nucleotides are TGTGCCAGTAGTAGACTTGGGGGCGATGGCTACACCTTC.

This chain connects TRBV12-5 to TRBJ1-2; 7 bases agree with TRBD1. The junction had 16 bases not matched to a gene; V was cut back by 4 bases and J by 8 bases. The CDR3 is made up of 16 amino acids. Germline V gives CDR1 LGHNT, CDR2 FRNRAP. The chain's CDR3 is CASGSPDRMGPRGYTF. The CDR3 nucleotides are TGTGCTAGTGGTTCGCCGGACAGGATGGGCCCTCGAGGCTACACCTTC.

The rearrangement links TRBV13 to TRBJ1-1; no definite D call. Trimming took 3 bases from V and 1 from J, leaving 9 bases between them. CDR1 PRHDT and CDR2 FYEKMQ come from the germline V gene (reference sequence). The CDR3 runs to 14 residues. As DNA, the CDR3 is TGTGCCAGCAGCTTTCGAGGCGGGAACACTGAAGCTTTCTTT. Its protein product is CASSFRGGNTEAFF. Combining the CDR3 with reference TRBV13 and TRBJ1-1 gives the whole variable domain AAGVIQSPRHLIKEKRETATLKCYPIPRHDTVYWYQQGPGQDPQFLISFYEKMQSDKGSIPDRFSAQQFSDYHSELNMSSLELGDSALYFCASSFRGGNTEAFFGQGTRLTVV.